Each of the 22 T cell receptor beta chains below was sequenced from the same sample in a study of blood T cell repertoires in COVID-19. Some clones are missing from TCRdb's copy, which holds only in-frame ones; the method was immunoSEQ multiplex PCR. This table holds 55,000 to 75,000 clones, roughly 82% found once. Sequenced sample: peripheral blood. The receptor set was obtained from a man aged 80 or over with active COVID-19.

This chain links TRBV10-3 with TRBJ2-3; D possibly corresponds to TRBD2 (6 bases). V was pared by 6 bases and J by 0 bases, with 13 bases between. Germline V gene sequence: CDR1 ENHRY, CDR2 SYGVKD. CDR3 size: 15 residues. The CDR3 loop reads CAISEKRASTDTQYF. The CDR3, as DNA: TGTGCCATCAGCGAAAAGCGGGCTAGCACAGATACGCAGTATTTT.

The chain links TRBV7-6 to TRBJ2-5, with D unclear. CDR1 SGHVS and CDR2 FNYEAQ come from the germline V gene. This CDR3 has 12 residues. Trimming removed 3 bases at V and 2 bases at J, with 4 bases between. CDR3 nucleotides: TGTGCCAGCAGCTTTCCGCAAGAGACCCAGTACTTC. This translates into CASSFPQETQYF.

The gene calls are TRBV4-2 and TRBJ2-5; maybe TRBD2 (6 bases). This CDR3 has 14 residues. Trimming took 4 bases from V and 7 from J, leaving 16 bases between them. In germline, CDR1 is LGHNA, CDR2 YNFKEQ. The DNA of the CDR3 is TGTGCCAGCAGCCCGGGACTTGGCGATGGGACCCAGTACTTC. This gives the protein CASSPGLGDGTQYF.

J is TRBJ2-1 and V is TRBV5-1; 9 bases are a match to TRBD1. After removal of 3 bases from V and 14 bases from J, the junction contained 9 bases not matched to a gene. The CDR3 contains 13 residues. In germline, CDR1 is SGHRS, CDR2 YFSETQ. CDR3 nucleotides: TGCGCCAGCAGCTGGGGTGTAACAGGGGGCGAGTTCTTC. Translating it yields CASSWGVTGGEFF.

This clone was detected only once. V and J are TRBV6-1 and TRBJ2-7; TRBD1 might be the D (6 bases). In germline, CDR1 is MNHNS, CDR2 SASEGT. The CDR3 totals 16 residues. V lost 3 bases to trimming and J lost 2 bases, with 17 bases between them. CDR3 coding DNA: TGTGCCAGCAGTGAGGTATGGGGGCGATCTACCTACGAGCAGTACTTC. Protein product: CASSEVWGRSTYEQYF.

The chain has TRBV11-2 and TRBJ2-1; 9 nucleotides match TRBD2. The V and J ends lost 4 bases and 6 bases, in that order; junction bases with no gene match: 10. The CDR3 consists of 16 residues. Germline V gives CDR1 SGHAT, CDR2 FQNNGV. In nucleotides, the CDR3 is TGTGCCAGCAGCTCGCCGGGACTAGCTAGGCCCAATGAGCAGTTCTTC. Its translation is CASSSPGLARPNEQFF.

The rearrangement uses TRBV27 and TRBJ2-7; maybe TRBD1 (5 bases). V lost 3 bases, J lost 0 bases, and 12 bases lay in between. The germline V gene encodes CDR1 MNHEY and CDR2 SMNVEV (reference sequence). The CDR3 extends over 15 amino acids. This CDR3 reads CASSFSTGASYEQYF. The CDR3 nucleotides read TGTGCCAGCAGTTTTTCCACAGGTGCCTCCTACGAGCAGTACTTC.

The chain combines TRBV5-4 with TRBJ2-1; TRBD2 is a possible D gene (6 bases). With 2 bases removed from V and 9 bases from J, the gap between germline ends came to 15 bases. The length of the CDR3 is 14 residues. Germline assignment: CDR1 SGHNT and CDR2 YYREEE (reference sequence). The CDR3 sequence: CASSFRNTGSEQFF. The DNA of the CDR3 is TGTGCCAGCAGCTTTAGGAACACCGGGAGTGAGCAGTTCTTC. Looking up the rest from reference TRBV5-4 and TRBJ2-1 gives the full variable domain: ETGVTQSPTHLIKTRGQQVTLRCSSQSGHNTVSWYQQALGQGPQFIFQYYREEENGRGNFPPRFSGLQFPNYSSELNVNALELDDSALYLCASSFRNTGSEQFFGPGTRLTVL.

The gene calls are TRBV11-2 and TRBJ2-7; TRBD2 aligns across 12 bases. The V gene end was trimmed by 5 bases and the J gene end by 1 base; junction bases not matched to a gene: 12. CDR3 length equals 18 residues. Germline V lookup: CDR1 SGHAT, CDR2 FQNNGV. CDR3 sequence: CASSLRRRGTSGSYEQYF. The CDR3 coding sequence is TGTGCCAGCAGCCTTAGGAGGCGAGGGACTAGCGGGTCCTACGAGCAGTACTTC.

The CDR3 spells CAISDRQGTETQYF. CDR3 DNA: TGTGCCATCAGTGACCGACAGGGGACAGAGACCCAGTACTTC. This sequence joins TRBV10-3 and TRBJ2-5; 8 nucleotides match TRBD1. The CDR3 totals 14 residues. Germline trimming cut 3 bases from V and 4 bases from J; bases unmatched to any gene: 4. Germline-derived CDR1 and CDR2 are ENHRY and SYGVKD.

In the case of this clone: One end of the junction fails to match germline, which may point to a read error. V is TRBV18 and J is TRBJ1-3; 10 bases are a match to TRBD1. The CDR3 spans 15 residues. In germline, CDR1 is KGHSH, CDR2 LQKENI. The DNA for the CDR3 is TGTGCCAGCTCAATCGGGACAGGGGATGGAGACACCATATATTTT. Translation gives CASSIGTGDGDTIYF.

The chain carries TRBV3-1 (or the pseudogene TRBV3-2) and TRBJ1-2, with D maybe TRBD1 (5 bases). CDR3 length equals 13 residues. Germline CDR1 and CDR2: LGHDT and YNNKEL (reference sequence). The V and J ends lost 7 bases and 3 bases respectively, with 12 bases between them. In DNA, the CDR3 is TGTGCCAGCACCCCGGGGGGTGACTATGGCTACACCTTC. This gives the protein CASTPGGDYGYTF.

Details on this clone: The same CDR3 is also encoded by other DNA sequences in this sample. This rearrangement joins TRBV18 to TRBJ2-7; maybe TRBD2 (5 bases). V dropped 1 base and J dropped 5 bases, with 9 bases sitting between them. Germline lookup yields CDR1 KGHSH and CDR2 LQKENI. This CDR3 is 13 amino acids long. As DNA, the CDR3 is TGTGCCAGCTCACCACTAAGGCGGGACGAGCAGTACTTC. It specifies CASSPLRRDEQYF.

The chain recombines TRBV18 with TRBJ2-4; D is undetermined. The CDR3 runs 18 residues. The V gene lost 1 base and the J gene lost 3 bases, with 19 bases spanning the gap. CDR1 is KGHSH and CDR2 is LQKENI in the germline V gene. CDR3 nucleotide sequence: TGTGCCAGCTCACCACGGAGCTATCTAAACCTAGACAAAAACATTCAGTACTTC. It codes for CASSPRSYLNLDKNIQYF. The entire variable domain, with the rest obtained from reference TRBV18 and TRBJ2-4, is as follows: NAGVMQNPRHLVRRRGQEARLRCSPMKGHSHVYWYRQLPEEGLKFMVYLQKENIIDESGMPKERFSAEFPKEGPSILRIQQVVRGDSAAYFCASSPRSYLNLDKNIQYFGAGTRLSVL.

This chain connects TRBV3-1 (or the pseudogene TRBV3-2) to TRBJ1-2; 9 nucleotides align to TRBD1. This CDR3 contains 15 residues. CDR1 is LGHDT, CDR2 YNNKEL, per germline (reference sequence). After removal of 4 bases from V and 6 bases from J, the junction contained 9 bases not matched to a gene. The CDR3 region is CASSLRTGGANGYTF. The CDR3 DNA reads TGTGCCAGCAGCCTAAGAACAGGGGGCGCTAATGGCTACACCTTC.

This clone was detected only once. The CDR3 reads CASSQEPVYNEQFF. In nucleotides, the CDR3 is TGCGCCAGCAGCCAAGAGCCAGTTTACAATGAGCAGTTCTTC. This chain uses TRBV4-1 with TRBJ2-1; no reliable D call. The CDR3 is 14 residues long. V lost 0 bases, J lost 4 bases, and 7 bases lay in between. Per germline, CDR1 MGHRA and CDR2 YSYEKL.

J is TRBJ2-7 and V is TRBV12-3 or TRBV12-4; D not resolved. The V end was cut by 3 bases, the J end by 3 bases, with 9 bases between. The CDR3 covers 13 residues. CDR3 bases: TGTGCCAGCAGTTTGGGCAGGCACTACGAGCAGTACTTC. It codes for CASSLGRHYEQYF.

This clone was counted only a few times. V is TRBV6-2 or TRBV6-3 and J is TRBJ1-4; 9 nucleotides align to TRBD1. The CDR3 loop spans 11 amino acids. The germline gives CDR1 MNHEY, CDR2 SVGEGT. Losses at the gene ends were 5 bases for V and 13 bases for J; bases not matched to a gene: 2. CDR3 protein: CASSRQGVLFF. In DNA form, the CDR3 reads TGTGCCAGCAGTAGACAGGGGGTACTGTTTTTT.

The CDR3 spells CASSYRRTGGGEKLFF. CDR3 bases: TGTGCCAGCAGTTACAGACGGACAGGGGGCGGCGAAAAACTGTTTTTT. This chain joins TRBV6-5 and TRBJ1-4, with 11 bases identical to TRBD1. This CDR3 has 16 residues. Losses at the gene ends were 2 bases for V and 8 bases for J; bases not matched to a gene: 7. CDR1 and CDR2 from the germline V gene are MNHEY and SVGAGI.

This chain connects TRBV28 to TRBJ1-5; D not certain. Per the germline V gene, CDR1 is MDHEN and CDR2 is SYDVKM. Trimming took off 5 bases at V and 4 bases at J, with 3 bases between the two ends. The CDR3 runs to 11 residues. The CDR3 nucleotides are TGTGCCAGCAGTCAGAATCAGCCCCAGCATTTT. This translates into CASSQNQPQHF.

Here the CDR3 reads CASSPSGWTEAFF. As DNA, the CDR3 is TGTGCCAGCAGTCCCAGCGGATGGACTGAAGCTTTCTTT. The chain combines TRBV25-1 with TRBJ1-1, with D unclear. Trimming removed 5 bases from V and 5 bases from J, with 12 bases in between. CDR3 length equals 13 residues. Germline-derived CDR1 and CDR2 are MGHDK and SYGVNS.

The chain uses TRBV29-1 and TRBJ1-6; D is possibly TRBD1 (6 bases). The CDR3 contains 13 residues. Trimming left V 4 bases short and J 7 bases short, with 11 bases between. The V gene's germline CDR1 is SQVTM and CDR2 ANQGSEA. The CDR3 here is CSVGDRQNSPLHF. The CDR3 coding sequence is TGCAGCGTTGGTGACAGGCAAAATTCACCCCTCCACTTT.